The 15 T cell receptor beta chains given below trace back to one sample, sequenced in a study of OX40 agonist ivuxolimab in advanced cancers. Libraries were prepared by immunoSEQ multiplex PCR; TCRdb keeps only in-frame clonotypes and omits some of them. The data show fewer than 35,000 clones, approximately 90% seen once. The material sequenced was CD4+ or CD8+ T cells sorted from blood, taken in a trial of the OX40 agonist ivuxolimab. The receptor set was obtained from an adult with an advanced solid tumor such as melanoma, head and neck, liver or kidney cancer.

A few counts support this clone. This rearrangement joins TRBV4-1 to TRBJ1-2; 7 positions match TRBD1. Germline trimming cut 0 bases from V and 5 bases from J; bases unmatched to any gene: 9. Germline V gene sequence: CDR1 MGHRA, CDR2 YSYEKL. This CDR3 spans 16 amino acids. Here the CDR3 DNA reads TGCGCCAGCAGCCAAGACCCCAGTTGGGACAGTTATGGCTACACCTTC. Translated, it gives CASSQDPSWDSYGYTF.

This clone appeared a single time. The genes are TRBV19 and TRBJ1-1, with TRBD1 matching over 9 bases. The CDR3 totals 14 residues. After removal of 8 bases from V and 1 base from J, the junction contained 5 bases not matched to a gene. The V gene's germline CDR1 is LNHDA and CDR2 SQIVND (reference sequence). CDR3 sequence reads: CASGRQGGNTEAFF. CDR3 DNA: TGTGCCAGTGGAAGACAGGGGGGGAACACTGAAGCTTTCTTT.

The chain is built from TRBV6-5 and TRBJ2-7; D is ambiguous. The CDR3 sequence is 13 residues long. The ends were cut back, 6 bases at V and 5 bases at J, with 14 bases in the middle. The germline V gene has CDR1 MNHEY and CDR2 SVGAGI. In nucleotides, the CDR3 is TGTGCCAGCAGCGACACGGGCTGGGACGAGCAGTACTTC. Residues: CASSDTGWDEQYF.

The chain is built from TRBV4-3 and TRBJ2-7, with D possibly matching TRBD1 (6 bases). Trimming pared 1 base from V and 12 bases from J, leaving 19 bases between. This CDR3 is built from 14 residues. CDR1 and CDR2 from the germline V gene are LGHNA and YSLEER. The CDR3 DNA reads as TGCGCCAGCAGCCAAGTCAGGGGTTTGGGGATCGGGTACTTC. Residues: CASSQVRGLGIGYF.

The chain has TRBV7-9 and TRBJ1-1; D is unclear. CDR3 size: 14 residues. With 3 bases removed from V and 4 bases from J, the gap between germline ends came to 12 bases. Germline values: CDR1 SEHNR, CDR2 FQNEAQ (reference sequence). This chain's CDR3 is CASSFSEGSTEAFF. Written as DNA, the CDR3 is TGTGCCAGCAGCTTCTCAGAGGGAAGCACTGAAGCTTTCTTT.

The chain couples TRBV28 to TRBJ2-5, with 7 bases aligning to TRBD2. The junction had 5 bases not matched to a gene; V was cut back by 5 bases and J by 11 bases. CDR3 length: 11 amino acids. Germline values: CDR1 MDHEN, CDR2 SYDVKM. DNA for the CDR3: TGTGCCAGCAGTACTGGGGGGGAACAGTACTTC. Its protein is CASSTGGEQYF. The variable domain in full, with the rest retrieved from reference TRBV28 and TRBJ2-5, is DVKVTQSSRYLVKRTGEKVFLECVQDMDHENMFWYRQDPGLGLRLIYFSYDVKMKEKGDIPEGYSVSREKKERFSLILESASTNQTSMYLCASSTGGEQYFGPGTRLLVL.

The chain is built from TRBV7-9 and TRBJ2-2; no definite D call. Trimming shortened V by 3 bases and J by 0 bases, and 5 bases separated the two germline ends. Germline V lookup: CDR1 SEHNR, CDR2 FQNEAQ (reference sequence). The CDR3 contains 14 residues. Here the CDR3 DNA reads TGTGCCAGCAGCTTTTCAGCGAACACCGGGGAGCTGTTTTTT. Translated, it gives CASSFSANTGELFF.

The V gene is TRBV28, the J gene TRBJ1-1; the match to TRBD1 covers 7 bases. Losses at the gene ends were 5 bases for V and 4 bases for J; bases not matched to a gene: 13. The CDR3 is 16 residues long. CDR1 is MDHEN, CDR2 SYDVKM, per germline. The CDR3 here is CASSLDRTGWFTEAFF. Written as DNA, the CDR3 is TGTGCCAGCAGTCTGGACAGGACAGGCTGGTTCACTGAAGCTTTCTTT.

The gene calls are TRBV6-4 and TRBJ2-2; maybe TRBD1 (6 bases). CDR1 and CDR2 from the germline V gene are MRHNA and SNTAGT. V was trimmed by 5 bases and J by 4 bases, leaving 23 bases between them. The length of the CDR3 is 18 residues. CDR3 nucleotides: TGTGCCAGCAGTTCAAGCAACATCACAGGGACGAGCACCGGGGAGCTGTTTTTT. Protein: CASSSSNITGTSTGELFF.

This chain connects TRBV5-8 to TRBJ1-1; TRBD1 might be the D (5 bases). Trimming cost V 0 bases and J 0 bases, with 9 bases left between them. CDR3 length: 15 amino acids. Germline lookup yields CDR1 SGHTS and CDR2 YDEGEE. The CDR3 nucleotides are TGTGCCAGCAGCTTGGTCACAGGTATGAACACTGAAGCTTTCTTT. This translates into CASSLVTGMNTEAFF.

The rearrangement links TRBV15 to TRBJ2-1, with 7 bases lining up with TRBD2. The germline CDR1 and CDR2 sequences are LNHNV and YYDKDF (reference sequence). V shed 2 bases, J shed 7 bases, and the junction held 2 bases outside the gene matches. CDR3 length: 13 amino acids. The DNA for the CDR3 is TGTGCCACCAGCAGACTCGGGGGGAATGAGCAGTTCTTC. Translating it yields CATSRLGGNEQFF.

This clone was seen once. V gene TRBV19 combines with J gene TRBJ2-2, with TRBD1 matching 7 bases. The CDR3 is 15 residues long. CDR1 is LNHDA, CDR2 SQIVND, per germline (reference sequence). V lost 9 bases to trimming and J lost 2 bases; unmatched junction nucleotides: 9. CDR3 in DNA: TGTGCCAGCTTATCCCGGGACAGTAACACCGGGGAGCTGTTTTTT. Translated, it gives CASLSRDSNTGELFF. Supplemented by reference TRBV19 and TRBJ2-2, the full variable domain reads DGGITQSPKYLFRKEGQNVTLSCEQNLNHDAMYWYRQDPGQGLRLIYYSQIVNDFQKGDIAEGYSVSREKKESFPLTVTSAQKNPTAFYLCASLSRDSNTGELFFGEGSRLTVL.

The chain carries TRBV7-2 and TRBJ2-3, with 7 bases that match TRBD2. Per germline, CDR1 SGHTA and CDR2 FQGNSA. The CDR3 consists of 17 residues. With V trimmed by 0 bases and J by 5 bases, 11 bases remained unmatched. The CDR3 here is CASSLAEWRELGDTQYF. The CDR3 nucleotides read TGTGCCAGCAGCTTAGCGGAGTGGCGGGAGTTAGGAGATACGCAGTATTTT.

The gene calls are TRBV28 and TRBJ2-5; TRBD2 matches at 8 bases. CDR1 is MDHEN, CDR2 SYDVKM, per germline. V was pared by 8 bases and J by 6 bases, with 14 bases of the junction left unmatched. The CDR3 is 15 residues long. For the CDR3, the DNA is TGTGCCAGCGCCGATAGCGGGGTCCTCGGACAGACCCAGTACTTC. It yields the protein CASADSGVLGQTQYF.

The chain carries TRBV9 and TRBJ2-1, with 8 bases that match TRBD1. J was trimmed by 6 bases and V by 4 bases; bases with no gene match: 12. This CDR3 has 16 residues. CDR1 SGDLS and CDR2 YYNGEE come from the germline V gene. The CDR3 DNA reads as TGTGCCAGCAGCCCCCGTGACAGGGGACTGGTCAATGAGCAGTTCTTC. It is translated as CASSPRDRGLVNEQFF.